The 14 T cell receptor beta chains given below trace back to one sample, sequenced in a study of T cell repertoires in cytomegalovirus infection. No cognate antigen is known for these TCRs. One entry per CDR3 protein, called by TCRdb with MiXCR from the reads. The sample records some 700,000 distinct CDR3 sequences, about 33% being singletons. This material consisted of cultured PBMCs, taken from culture after CMV antigen stimulation. These receptor sequences come from a human donor in good health (CMV status not recorded). Some clones in this sample may be carry-over from other donors' samples.

The chain joins TRBV18 to TRBJ1-2, with 8 bases lining up with TRBD1. With V trimmed by 3 bases and J by 6 bases, 3 bases remained unmatched. In germline, CDR1 is KGHSH, CDR2 LQKENI. The CDR3 spans 13 residues. DNA of the CDR3: TGTGCCAGCTCACCGGACAGGGTCGATGGCTACACCTTC. Its translation is CASSPDRVDGYTF.

The V call is TRBV4-1, the J call TRBJ2-1; no reliable D call. Between the trimmed V and J ends, which lost 1 base and 6 bases, there was a span of 10 bases. The CDR3 is 14 residues long. From germline, CDR1 is MGHRA and CDR2 YSYEKL. The CDR3 region has the DNA TGCGCCAGCAGCCAAGTGAAAGGCACCAATGAGCAGTTCTTC. Protein product: CASSQVKGTNEQFF.

This clonotype occurred a few times. The chain is built from TRBV6-6 and TRBJ1-1; TRBD1 agrees at 7 bases. The CDR3 sequence is 12 residues long. J lost 5 bases, V lost 7 bases, and 4 bases had no gene match. Germline V gene sequence: CDR1 MNHNY, CDR2 SVGAGI (reference sequence). This CDR3 reads CASNDRETEAFF. The CDR3 region has the DNA TGTGCCAGCAACGACAGGGAGACTGAAGCTTTCTTT.

The chain employs TRBV18 and TRBJ2-2, with D possibly being TRBD2 (5 bases). This CDR3 has 15 residues. Germline CDR1 is KGHSH and CDR2 is LQKENI. Trimming shortened V by 4 bases and J by 5 bases, and 14 bases separated the two germline ends. CDR3 sequence reads: CASSRSISGTGELFF. The CDR3 nucleotides read TGTGCCAGCTCACGGTCTATTTCGGGAACCGGGGAGCTGTTTTTT.

This clonotype turned up a few times. CDR3 amino acids: CASRGPREGMMNTEAFF. The CDR3 DNA sequence: TGTGCCAGTAGAGGCCCCCGGGAGGGAATGATGAACACTGAAGCTTTCTTT. This sequence joins TRBV27 and TRBJ1-1; D not certain. Looked up from germline, CDR1 is MNHEY and CDR2 is SMNVEV (reference sequence). This CDR3 comprises 17 residues. V was clipped by 9 bases and J by 0 bases, with 23 bases between them.

The CDR3 loop is CASSPKGLGVAGNTIYF. CDR3 in DNA: TGTGCCAGCAGCCCCAAGGGCCTGGGGGTGGCTGGAAACACCATATATTTT. The rearrangement joins TRBV14 to TRBJ1-3; a weak D match, TRBD1 (5 bases). Germline V gene data show CDR1 as SGHDN and CDR2 as FVKESK. Trimming took 4 bases from V and 2 from J, leaving 18 bases between them. The CDR3 totals 17 residues.

As DNA, the CDR3 is TGTGCCAGCTCACCAGGACAGGCCGGGGGTTCACCCCTCCACTTT. The encoded protein is CASSPGQAGGSPLHF. The chain joins TRBV18 to TRBJ1-6; 7 bases match TRBD1. The germline CDR1 and CDR2 sequences are KGHSH and LQKENI. The CDR3 runs to 15 residues. Losses at the gene ends were 2 bases for V and 9 bases for J; bases not matched to a gene: 7.

This clonotype was detected a few times. J is TRBJ1-4 and V is TRBV3-1, with D possibly being TRBD1 (6 bases). From germline, CDR1 is LGHDT and CDR2 YNNKEL (reference sequence). The ends were cut back, 4 bases at V and 0 bases at J, with 12 bases in the middle. This CDR3 region has 16 residues. CDR3 bases: TGTGCCAGCAGCCTTACAGGGACCGCAACTAATGAAAAACTGTTTTTT. It codes for CASSLTGTATNEKLFF. Full variable domain (missing parts from reference TRBV3-1 and TRBJ1-4): DTAVSQTPKYLVTQMGNDKSIKCEQNLGHDTMYWYKQDSKKFLKIMFSYNNKELIINETVPNRFSPKSPDKAHLNLHINSLELGDSAVYFCASSLTGTATNEKLFFGSGTQLSVL.

The chain recombines TRBV7-2 with TRBJ1-2, with 9 bases fitting TRBD1. After removal of 5 bases from V and 8 bases from J, the junction contained 6 bases not matched to a gene. Germline V gene lookup returns CDR1 SGHTA and CDR2 FQGNSA. The CDR3 totals 13 residues. CDR3 nucleotides: TGTGCCAGCAGCAGGACAGGGGCGGTCGGCTACACCTTC. Amino acid sequence: CASSRTGAVGYTF.

This clonotype was seen many times. The chain employs TRBV7-2 and TRBJ2-3; D gene ambiguous. The CDR3 covers 14 residues. Germline lookup yields CDR1 SGHTA and CDR2 FQGNSA. The ends were cut back, 5 bases at V and 2 bases at J, with 11 bases in the middle. The CDR3 DNA follows: TGTGCCAGCAGCAAACCGCCGAACACAGATACGCAGTATTTT. Translation gives CASSKPPNTDTQYF.

This clonotype showed up just a few times. CDR3 in DNA: TGTGCCAGCAGGGCAGGGCCTACCCAAGAGACCCAGTACTTC. Protein product: CASRAGPTQETQYF. The J gene is TRBJ2-5, the V gene TRBV7-2, with D possibly matching TRBD1 (5 bases). This CDR3 spans 14 amino acids. Germline V lookup: CDR1 SGHTA, CDR2 FQGNSA. V was clipped by 6 bases and J by 1 base, with 12 bases between them.

As DNA, the CDR3 is TGTGCCAGCAGTGTCGGGACAGGGAACATTCAGTACTTC. Translation gives CASSVGTGNIQYF. The chain uses TRBV6-5 and TRBJ2-4, with 9 bases matching TRBD1. The germline V gene encodes CDR1 MNHEY and CDR2 SVGAGI. Trimming removed 5 bases from V and 7 bases from J; junction bases left unmatched: 3. The CDR3 runs to 13 residues.

This clonotype was counted ten times or more. The chain carries TRBV28 and TRBJ2-5; no firm D call. CDR1 is MDHEN, CDR2 SYDVKM, per germline. This CDR3 spans 12 amino acids. Trimming removed 3 bases from V and 0 bases from J, with 2 bases in between. CDR3: CASSFNQETQYF. CDR3 bases: TGTGCCAGCAGTTTTAACCAAGAGACCCAGTACTTC.

The chain employs TRBV5-3 and TRBJ1-1; TRBD1 matches at 7 bases. TRBV5-3 counts as an open reading frame of uncertain function. This CDR3 comprises 15 residues. V lost 8 bases to trimming and J lost 3 bases; unmatched junction nucleotides: 13. DNA for the CDR3: TGTGCCAGCAGCGCCAATAGGGGGCGGCACACTGAAGCTTTCTTT. It codes for CASSANRGRHTEAFF.